These 2 T cell receptor beta chains originate from one sample sequenced in a study of control samples from healthy donors and cancer patients. The protocol was immunoSEQ multiplex PCR, while the TCRdb copy is restricted to in-frame clones and leaves out a portion. The data contain tens of thousands of clones, 88% of them singletons. The material sequenced was blood. Source of these receptors: a woman between 70 and 85 years old in good health.

This chain uses TRBV6-5 with TRBJ1-2; D is perhaps TRBD1 (5 bases). Trimming removed 2 bases at V and 7 bases at J, with 20 bases between. CDR3 length: 16 residues. The germline V gene encodes CDR1 MNHEY and CDR2 SVGAGI. CDR3 loop: CASSYTPAQGVGGYTF. The CDR3 DNA is TGTGCCAGCAGTTACACTCCGGCCCAGGGCGTCGGTGGCTACACCTTC.

This clone was seen only once. This chain uses TRBV27 with TRBJ1-1; possible D gene TRBD1, 5 bases. Germline lookup yields CDR1 MNHEY and CDR2 SMNVEV (reference sequence). The CDR3 contains 15 residues. The V and J ends lost 2 bases and 6 bases respectively, with 16 bases between them. CDR3 bases: TGTGCCAGCAGTTTACAGGGATTAGGATACGCTGAAGCTTTCTTT. Amino acid sequence: CASSLQGLGYAEAFF.